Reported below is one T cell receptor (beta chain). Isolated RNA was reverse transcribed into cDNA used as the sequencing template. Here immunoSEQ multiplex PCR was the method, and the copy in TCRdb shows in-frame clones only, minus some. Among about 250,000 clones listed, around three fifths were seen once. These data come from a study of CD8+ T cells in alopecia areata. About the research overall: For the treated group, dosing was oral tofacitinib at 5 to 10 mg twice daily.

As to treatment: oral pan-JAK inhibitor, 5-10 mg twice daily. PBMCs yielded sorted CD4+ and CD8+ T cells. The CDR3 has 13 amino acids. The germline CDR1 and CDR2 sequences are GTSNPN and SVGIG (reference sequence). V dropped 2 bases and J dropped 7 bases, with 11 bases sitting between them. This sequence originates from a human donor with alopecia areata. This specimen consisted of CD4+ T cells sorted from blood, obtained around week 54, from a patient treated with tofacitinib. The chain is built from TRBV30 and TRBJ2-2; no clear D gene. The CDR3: CAWSIDGNGELFF. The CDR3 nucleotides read TGTGCCTGGAGTATCGACGGTAACGGGGAGCTGTTTTTT.